This TCR beta chain came from a study of cytomegalovirus exposure and HLA in healthy donors. General study points: A list of 150 or so TCR beta chains associated with cytomegalovirus was given.

With regard to this clone: Its cognate antigen is unknown.

From germline, CDR1 is SGHAT and CDR2 FQDESV (reference sequence). The CDR3 spans 17 residues. V shed 1 base and J 4 bases; nucleotides not matched to a gene: 8. 13 Jbeta primers and 60 Vbeta primers were used for the PCR. Some clones are missing from TCRdb's copy, which holds only in-frame ones; the method was immunoSEQ multiplex PCR. Of more than 70,000 clones in the sample, 77% were seen once. The chain has TRBV11-1 and TRBJ2-2; 8 bases align to TRBD2. This clonotype was obtained from a man aged 50-59 years in good health and CMV-seropositive. Input material: PBMCs. The CDR3 DNA reads as TGTGCCAGCAGCTTAGATATGACTAGCGTCACCACCGGGGAGCTGTTTTTT. It is translated as CASSLDMTSVTTGELFF. Using reference TRBV11-1 and TRBJ2-2 for the parts outside the CDR3, the full variable domain is EAEVAQSPRYKITEKSQAVAFWCDPISGHATLYWYRQILGQGPELLVQFQDESVVDDSQLPKDRFSAERLKGVDSTLKIQPAELGDSAMYLCASSLDMTSVTTGELFFGEGSRLTVL.